The 27 T cell receptor beta chains below come from one sample, sequenced in a study of sequential checkpoint blockade in melanoma. Repertoires were generated with immunoSEQ multiplex PCR, while TCRdb's copy carries only in-frame clones and drops some. The sample shows 40,000 or so clones, 84% of them seen only once. The treatment here: randomized to nivolumab then ipilimumab (arm A) or the reverse (arm B). The material sequenced was CD8+ T cells sorted from blood (inferred from file names), taken from a patient given nivolumab and ipilimumab in sequence. The receptors were sampled from a human donor with melanoma.

DNA for the CDR3: TGCGCCAGCAGGGGAACAGGGAGCTCCTACGAGCAGTACTTC. Translation gives CASRGTGSSYEQYF. This rearrangement joins TRBV5-1 to TRBJ2-7, with D perhaps matching TRBD1 (6 bases). CDR1 and CDR2 from the germline V gene are SGHRS and YFSETQ. Deletions cut 5 bases from V and 0 bases from J, with 12 bases between. CDR3 size: 14 residues.

This chain uses TRBV29-1 with TRBJ1-2; the match to TRBD1 covers 7 bases. CDR1 and CDR2 (germline): SQVTM, ANQGSEA. V trimming: 6 bases; J trimming: 8 bases; junction bases outside the gene matches: 6. This CDR3 has 11 residues. As DNA, the CDR3 is TGCAGCGTGGTAGGGGGCCGAGGCTACACCTTC. Protein sequence: CSVVGGRGYTF.

V is TRBV4-1 and J is TRBJ1-5, with 7 bases that match TRBD1. The CDR3 runs to 15 residues. The germline gives CDR1 MGHRA, CDR2 YSYEKL. The J segment lost 5 bases and the V segment lost 1 base, leaving 5 bases of the junction unmatched. The CDR3 region is CASSQADRADQPQHF. The DNA for the CDR3 is TGCGCCAGCAGCCAAGCTGACAGGGCAGATCAGCCCCAGCATTTT.

This clone turned up a few times. CDR3: CASSQERSYEQYF. The CDR3 coding sequence is TGTGCCAGCAGCCAAGAGAGGTCCTACGAGCAGTACTTC. This chain joins TRBV4-2 and TRBJ2-7; D remains unclear. Between the trimmed V and J ends, which lost 0 bases and 1 base, there was a span of 4 bases. Germline V gene sequence: CDR1 LGHNA, CDR2 YNFKEQ. The CDR3 totals 13 residues.

V and J are TRBV28 and TRBJ2-7; 12 nucleotides match TRBD2. With 6 bases clipped from V and 3 bases from J, the junction kept 12 bases outside the gene matches. This CDR3 has 17 amino acids. CDR1 MDHEN and CDR2 SYDVKM come from the germline V gene. The chain's CDR3 is CASSSTAGLAGIYEQYF. The CDR3 DNA is TGTGCCAGCAGCTCTACCGCTGGACTAGCGGGGATCTACGAGCAGTACTTC.

The chain joins TRBV19 to TRBJ2-5, with D unresolved. CDR1 is LNHDA, CDR2 SQIVND, per germline (reference sequence). With 1 base removed from V and 4 bases from J, the gap between germline ends came to 4 bases. The CDR3 length is 12 residues. The CDR3 coding sequence is TGTGCCAGTAGTATAGGGGCAGAGACCCAGTACTTC. Protein product: CASSIGAETQYF.

The chain carries TRBV29-1 and TRBJ2-7, with 11 bases identical to TRBD1. The CDR3 totals 19 residues. Germline V gene sequence: CDR1 SQVTM, CDR2 ANQGSEA. With V trimmed by 1 base and J by 4 bases, 18 bases remained unmatched. The CDR3 nucleotides read TGCAGCGTTGAAGGAATAGGAGAGCCGGGACAGGGGGAGATGTACGAGCAGTACTTC. Amino acid sequence: CSVEGIGEPGQGEMYEQYF.

This clone was recorded only once. V gene TRBV6-4 combines with J gene TRBJ2-1; 8 bases match TRBD1. Unmatched junction bases numbered 6, after V lost 6 bases and J lost 2 bases. This CDR3 contains 15 residues. Germline CDR1 MRHNA, CDR2 SNTAGT. CDR3 in amino acids: CASSPTGETYNEQFF. Here the CDR3 DNA reads TGTGCCAGCAGCCCGACAGGGGAGACCTACAATGAGCAGTTCTTC.

This clone was observed once. The V gene is TRBV28, the J gene TRBJ2-3; D perhaps matches TRBD2 (5 bases). CDR3 size: 14 residues. Germline V CDR1 and CDR2: MDHEN, SYDVKM. The V end lost 2 bases, the J end lost 2 bases, and 8 bases lay between the germline ends. The CDR3 sequence: CASSLIGDTDTQYF. The DNA for the CDR3 is TGTGCCAGCAGTTTAATCGGGGACACAGATACGCAGTATTTT.

This chain joins TRBV28 and TRBJ2-2; 12 positions match TRBD2. The CDR3 contains 14 residues. CDR1 and CDR2 from the germline V gene are MDHEN and SYDVKM. The V and J ends lost 4 bases and 8 bases, in that order; junction bases with no gene match: 2. The CDR3 loop is CASSSGLAGGELFF. The CDR3 coding sequence is TGTGCCAGCAGTTCAGGACTAGCGGGGGGGGAGCTGTTTTTT.

The chain employs TRBV7-9 and TRBJ2-2; D gene uncertain. The germline V gene encodes CDR1 SEHNR and CDR2 FQNEAQ (reference sequence). This CDR3 region has 13 residues. V lost 2 bases to trimming and J lost 6 bases, with 7 bases between them. The CDR3 sequence: CASSLPLSGELFF. The CDR3 DNA is TGTGCCAGCAGCTTACCACTCTCCGGGGAGCTGTTTTTT.

The chain couples TRBV15 to TRBJ2-1; 10 positions agree with TRBD1. V was clipped by 4 bases and J by 5 bases; unmatched bases: 2. Germline V gene lookup returns CDR1 LNHNV and CDR2 YYDKDF (reference sequence). This CDR3 is built from 14 residues. The CDR3 here is CATSTGQGNNEQFF. CDR3 sequence (DNA): TGTGCCACCAGCACGGGACAGGGGAACAATGAGCAGTTCTTC.

This sequence joins TRBV13 and TRBJ2-7; 9 bases are a match to TRBD1. CDR1 and CDR2 from the germline V gene are PRHDT and FYEKMQ (reference sequence). The trim removed 5 bases at V and 1 base at J, leaving 3 bases unmatched. This CDR3 has 14 amino acids. For the CDR3, the DNA is TGTGCCAGCAGCGCGGGACAGGGTTCCTACGAGCAGTACTTC. This gives the protein CASSAGQGSYEQYF.

The J gene is TRBJ2-7, the V gene TRBV7-9, with unresolved D. The germline V and J ends were trimmed by 1 base and 3 bases, with 7 bases remaining between them. The CDR3 totals 13 residues. In germline, CDR1 is SEHNR, CDR2 FQNEAQ (reference sequence). The DNA for the CDR3 is TGTGCCAGCAGCTTAGACCAGGACTACGAGCAGTACTTC. This sequence encodes CASSLDQDYEQYF.

This clone has a handful of counts. The CDR3 protein is CASSESGTGLSYEQYF. The CDR3 bases are TGTGCCAGCAGTGAAAGTGGGACAGGGCTCTCCTACGAGCAGTACTTC. The chain employs TRBV2 and TRBJ2-7; 9 nucleotides match TRBD1. The CDR3 runs 16 residues. J was trimmed by 0 bases and V by 2 bases; bases with no gene match: 5. Germline V gene sequence: CDR1 SNHLY, CDR2 FYNNEI.

The V call is TRBV10-3, the J call TRBJ2-7, with TRBD1 matching over 9 bases. The trim removed 0 bases at V and 4 bases at J, leaving 10 bases unmatched. This CDR3 contains 17 residues. Germline lookup yields CDR1 ENHRY and CDR2 SYGVKD. DNA of the CDR3: TGTGCCATCAGTGAGTCCCTCGGGACAGGGTTGGTATACGAGCAGTACTTC. This codes for CAISESLGTGLVYEQYF.

This chain links TRBV7-9 with TRBJ1-4; D gene unclear. The CDR3 sequence is 14 residues long. Trimming removed 6 bases from V and 2 bases from J, with 10 bases in between. Germline loops: CDR1 SEHNR, CDR2 FQNEAQ (reference sequence). Here the CDR3 reads CASSLGGTNEKLFF. Here the CDR3 DNA reads TGTGCCAGCAGTCTCGGAGGGACTAATGAAAAACTGTTTTTT.

The CDR3 nucleotides read TGTGCCAGCAGCTTATCCGGGGGCTACGAGCAGTACTTC. Translating it yields CASSLSGGYEQYF. The chain uses TRBV5-5 and TRBJ2-7, with D possibly matching TRBD2 (6 bases). Per the germline V gene, CDR1 is SGHKS and CDR2 is YYEKEE (reference sequence). The CDR3 is made up of 13 amino acids. With 2 bases removed from V and 3 bases from J, the gap between germline ends came to 9 bases.

The chain couples TRBV4-1 to TRBJ1-1; D is possibly TRBD1 (5 bases). The CDR3 is 16 amino acids. Trimming stripped 5 bases from V and 2 bases from J, with 18 bases between. Germline loops: CDR1 MGHRA, CDR2 YSYEKL. CDR3 in amino acids: CASSANGHLLNTEAFF. DNA for the CDR3: TGCGCCAGCAGCGCAAACGGACACCTTCTAAACACTGAAGCTTTCTTT.

In this sample, this clone turned up once. The V call is TRBV19, the J call TRBJ2-7; 11 nucleotides agree with TRBD1. Germline loops: CDR1 LNHDA, CDR2 SQIVND (reference sequence). The CDR3 consists of 15 residues. The V segment lost 5 bases and the J segment 8 bases; nucleotides outside the gene matches: 11. As DNA, the CDR3 is TGTGCCAGTAGTCACTTTTCTGGGACAGGGGGGCAGCAGTACTTC. Translating gives CASSHFSGTGGQQYF.

In this sample, this clone is medium-sized. The chain uses TRBV6-4 and TRBJ2-3; 9 positions agree with TRBD2. The ends lost 2 bases at V and 11 bases at J; junction bases unmatched: 5. The CDR3 runs to 13 residues. Germline CDR1 MRHNA, CDR2 SNTAGT. In DNA, the CDR3 is TGTGCCAGCAGTGACAGGGAAGCGGGAGGGCAGTATTTT. This sequence encodes CASSDREAGGQYF.

The gene calls are TRBV11-2 and TRBJ2-7, with 13 bases matching TRBD2. CDR3 length equals 17 residues. Germline values: CDR1 SGHAT, CDR2 FQNNGV. The junction had 10 bases not matched to a gene; V was cut back by 5 bases and J by 3 bases. The DNA of the CDR3 is TGTGCCAGCAGCCCGGCGGAAGGACTAGCGGGAGTCTACGAGCAGTACTTC. As protein: CASSPAEGLAGVYEQYF.

This sequence joins TRBV2 and TRBJ2-5; 9 bases are shared with TRBD1. Germline CDR1 is SNHLY and CDR2 is FYNNEI. Unmatched junction bases numbered 3, after V lost 6 bases and J lost 4 bases. The CDR3 is 13 residues long. CDR3 sequence reads: CASRQGARETQYF. CDR3 sequence (DNA): TGTGCCAGCAGACAGGGGGCGCGAGAGACCCAGTACTTC.

DNA for the CDR3: TGTGCCAGCGGGCCAGGGGCTGGGGCCAACGTCCTGACTTTC. Its translation: CASGPGAGANVLTF. The gene calls are TRBV7-6 and TRBJ2-6, with D possibly TRBD1 on 6 matching bases. V gave up 8 bases and J gave up 2 bases, with 10 bases separating them. Per germline, CDR1 SGHVS and CDR2 FNYEAQ. This CDR3 region has 14 residues.

The J gene is TRBJ2-7, the V gene TRBV6-5, with 7 bases aligning to TRBD2. The V segment lost 6 bases and the J segment 3 bases; nucleotides outside the gene matches: 11. Per germline, CDR1 MNHEY and CDR2 SVGAGI. CDR3 length equals 15 residues. CDR3 protein: CASRLAQERNYEQYF. The CDR3 nucleotides are TGTGCCAGCAGACTAGCGCAGGAAAGGAACTACGAGCAGTACTTC.

This clone was counted a single time. The chain joins TRBV19 to TRBJ1-2; D is unclear. In germline, CDR1 is LNHDA, CDR2 SQIVND (reference sequence). Trimming pared 5 bases from V and 8 bases from J, leaving 15 bases between. The CDR3 runs to 13 residues. CDR3 nucleotide sequence: TGTGCCAGTAGTGTGGAGGGTGGTCGAGGCTACACCTTC. Its protein is CASSVEGGRGYTF.

The chain uses TRBV7-9 and TRBJ2-1; 10 bases match TRBD2. J gave up 3 bases and V 4 bases, and 6 bases lay outside the gene matches. The CDR3 is made up of 16 amino acids. In germline, CDR1 is SEHNR, CDR2 FQNEAQ (reference sequence). CDR3 bases: TGTGCCAGCAGCTCTATAGCGGGAGGCCTCTACAATGAGCAGTTCTTC. Amino acid sequence: CASSSIAGGLYNEQFF.